This TCR beta chain comes out of a study of cytomegalovirus exposure and HLA in healthy donors. About the research overall: One earlier analysis, a look at approximately 180 million T cells, found some 110 million unique TCR beta sequences.

The PCR made use of 60 Vbeta and 13 Jbeta primers. Sequencing was performed with immunoSEQ multiplex PCR; in TCRdb, only in-frame clones are kept and a portion is missing. The profile covers 80,000 or so clones, with 9.5% to 13% appearing a single time and around 26% taken by the ten largest. Study-wide results and caveats: Earlier analysis looked at TCR beta V segments, and most were productive about 87% or about 30% of the time.

With V trimmed by 0 bases and J by 4 bases, 0 bases remained unmatched. This CDR3 spans 14 amino acids. Per the germline V gene, CDR1 is SGHRS and CDR2 is YFSETQ. In its sample, this clone was seen a few times. Its antigen remains unknown. The donors (healthy individuals) were bone marrow donors. Donors were nominally healthy when sampled, though unrecorded immune exposures were likely. The specimen sequenced was PBMCs. The rearrangement uses TRBV5-1 and TRBJ2-1; TRBD1 aligns across 8 bases. This clonotype was sampled from a man aged 60 to 69 in good health and CMV-seropositive. The CDR3 nucleotides read TGCGCCAGCAGCTTGGGACAGGGGTACAATGAGCAGTTCTTC. As protein: CASSLGQGYNEQFF.